This entry lists 8 T cell receptor beta chains sequenced from one sample in a study of shared clonotypes between healthy human individuals. Naive CD8 cells, CD45RO-negative and positively selected for CCR7, excluded terminally differentiated effector memory CD45RA+ cells. The method was immunoSEQ multiplex PCR; TCRdb's version includes in-frame clones alone and lacks a portion of them. The sample lists about 2,200,000 clones; 85% to 95% were seen once. The sample consisted of naive CD8+ T cells from PBMCs. All receptors come from a young man in good health. Some clones in this sample may be carry-over from other donors' samples.

The chain uses TRBV6-5 and TRBJ2-1; 7 positions match TRBD1. The CDR3 has 14 residues. Germline V gives CDR1 MNHEY, CDR2 SVGAGI. Germline trimming cut 6 bases from V and 1 base from J; bases unmatched to any gene: 3. The CDR3 protein is CASSDRASYNEQFF. The DNA for the CDR3 is TGTGCCAGCAGCGACAGGGCTTCCTACAATGAGCAGTTCTTC.

V is TRBV18 and J is TRBJ2-1; TRBD1 matches at 7 bases. The CDR3 runs 12 residues. Germline-derived CDR1 and CDR2 are KGHSH and LQKENI. V dropped 6 bases and J dropped 8; count of bases not matched to a gene: 4. The CDR3 region is CASSLQGHEQFF. Written as DNA, the CDR3 is TGTGCCAGCTCCCTACAGGGGCATGAGCAGTTCTTC.

In DNA form, the CDR3 reads TGTGCCAGCAGCTTAGCGGGATTCGGACACCCGAACACTGAAGCTTTCTTT. This gives the protein CASSLAGFGHPNTEAFF. The chain carries TRBV11-1 and TRBJ1-1; tentative D call: TRBD1 (5 bases). The germline gives CDR1 SGHAT, CDR2 FQDESV (reference sequence). Trimming took off 0 bases at V and 1 base at J, with 15 bases between the two ends. The CDR3 has 17 amino acids. Full variable domain (rest looked up from reference TRBV11-1 and TRBJ1-1): EAEVAQSPRYKITEKSQAVAFWCDPISGHATLYWYRQILGQGPELLVQFQDESVVDDSQLPKDRFSAERLKGVDSTLKIQPAELGDSAMYLCASSLAGFGHPNTEAFFGQGTRLTVV.

The CDR3 region has the DNA TGTGCCAGCAGCTTACTCGGACAGGAGGGCTTCTCCTACAATGAGCAGTTCTTC. This codes for CASSLLGQEGFSYNEQFF. The rearrangement joins TRBV27 to TRBJ2-1, with D maybe TRBD1 (7 bases). This CDR3 is 18 amino acids long. In germline, CDR1 is MNHEY, CDR2 SMNVEV (reference sequence). V lost 6 bases to trimming and J lost 0 bases, with 21 bases between them.

This chain joins TRBV4-2 and TRBJ2-1; D may be TRBD2 (6 bases). V lost 0 bases and J 12 bases, leaving 24 bases between the germline ends. This CDR3 is built from 17 residues. CDR1 is LGHNA, CDR2 YNFKEQ, per germline. The CDR3 region is CASSQDFSGLPFYGQFF. In DNA, the CDR3 is TGTGCCAGCAGCCAAGATTTTTCGGGACTTCCATTCTATGGGCAGTTCTTC.

The chain employs TRBV18 and TRBJ1-1; no definite D call. Germline CDR1 and CDR2: KGHSH and LQKENI. This CDR3 has 14 residues. With 4 bases removed from V and 0 bases from J, the gap between germline ends came to 9 bases. The CDR3 sequence: CASSRPGLNTEAFF. For the CDR3, the DNA is TGTGCCAGCTCACGTCCGGGCCTGAACACTGAAGCTTTCTTT.

The chain carries TRBV28 and TRBJ2-2, with a possible D match to TRBD1 (6 bases). This CDR3 spans 15 amino acids. CDR1 is MDHEN and CDR2 is SYDVKM in the germline V gene. Trimming stripped 3 bases from V and 1 base from J, with 9 bases between. DNA of the CDR3: TGTGCCAGCAGTTTGTGGGGGCGGAACACCGGGGAGCTGTTTTTT. Translation: CASSLWGRNTGELFF.

This clone has a single count. J is TRBJ1-2 and V is TRBV6-5, with D unclear. Per the germline V gene, CDR1 is MNHEY and CDR2 is SVGAGI. CDR3 length: 14 residues. V lost 8 bases and J 3 bases, leaving 16 bases between the germline ends. The CDR3 reads CASLGFGQYYGYTF. The CDR3 DNA reads as TGTGCCAGCTTAGGTTTCGGCCAGTACTATGGCTACACCTTC.